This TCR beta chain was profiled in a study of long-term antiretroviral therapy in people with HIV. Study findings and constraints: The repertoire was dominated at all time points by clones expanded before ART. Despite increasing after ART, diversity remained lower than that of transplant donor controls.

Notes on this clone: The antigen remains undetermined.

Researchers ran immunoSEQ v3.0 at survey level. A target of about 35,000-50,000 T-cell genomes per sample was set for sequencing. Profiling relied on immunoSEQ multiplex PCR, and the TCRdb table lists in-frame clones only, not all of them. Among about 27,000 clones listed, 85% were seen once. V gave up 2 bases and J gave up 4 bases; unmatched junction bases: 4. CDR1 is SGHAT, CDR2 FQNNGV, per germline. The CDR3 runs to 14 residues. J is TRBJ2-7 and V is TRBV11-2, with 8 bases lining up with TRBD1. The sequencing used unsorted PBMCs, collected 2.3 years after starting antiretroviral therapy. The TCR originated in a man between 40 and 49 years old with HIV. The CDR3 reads CASSLNTGGYEQYF. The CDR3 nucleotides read TGTGCCAGCAGCTTAAATACAGGGGGGTACGAGCAGTACTTC. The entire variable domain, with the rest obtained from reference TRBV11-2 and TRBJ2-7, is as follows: EAGVAQSPRYKIIEKRQSVAFWCNPISGHATLYWYQQILGQGPKLLIQFQNNGVVDDSQLPKDRFSAERLKGVDSTLKIQPAKLEDSAVYLCASSLNTGGYEQYFGPGTRLTVT.